Here is one T cell receptor (beta chain) with its context. The clone's antigen remains unknown. It has no much larger one-base neighbor in the sample; base qualities were not kept. This specimen belongs to a study of OX40 agonist ivuxolimab in advanced cancers. With regard to the full study: Ivuxolimab was an agonistic, fully human IgG2 monoclonal antibody directed against OX40 (CD134), a costimulatory receptor. Intravenous ivuxolimab was administered to patients every 2 weeks at six dose levels: 0.01, 0.1, 0.3, 1.5, 3 and 10 mg/kg. Of the roughly 52 dose-escalation patients, hepatocellular carcinoma was present in approximately 20, melanoma in roughly 15, renal cell carcinoma in 9 and head and neck cancer in 9. In the dose-escalation cohort, 82.7% of patients were male, and the mean age was roughly 60 years, with a range of about 23 to 85. Patients were allowed to have had prior anti-PD-1, anti-PD-L1 or anti-CTLA-4 therapy, and more than 30% of the dose-escalation patients had previously received checkpoint inhibitors. Partial responses occurred in three dose-escalation patients: two with cutaneous melanoma and one with hepatocellular carcinoma. Peripheral TCRbeta sequencing was intended to test whether TCR sequence diversity was altered and clonal T-cell expansion was caused by ivuxolimab. The paper reports the monotherapy dose-escalation portion (N of about 50 patients) of the phase I ivuxolimab trial. Study-wide findings and limitations: In the 0.1-3.0 mg/kg groups, partial responders were among the patients with the lowest normalized peripheral clonal expansion, particularly in CD8+ T cells. Low levels of normalized T-cell clonal expansion were also seen in some nonresponding patients. At doses of 0.1 to 3.0 mg/kg, clonal expansion of both CD4+ and CD8+ blood T cells was observed from baseline to week 6. After ivuxolimab, more expanded clones were found on average in CD8+ T cells than in CD4+ T cells. The antigen specificity of the clonally expanded peripheral T cells was not determined.

For sequencing of the TCRbeta CDR3 region, genomic DNA was extracted from the sorted cells. The immunoSEQ Assay was used to sequence the TCRbeta CDR3 regions. Here the immuneACCESS table is served through TCRdb, limited to in-frame sequences with V and J called. Missing clones are a known gap in these copies; in checked studies unresolved V genes cover under half, and the rest lacks a known reason. The sample table lists about 77,000 clones, just under 90% of them with a count of one. The ten largest account for around 2.6% of the sample. The trial excluded patients who had a history of autoimmune disease or who were on systemic immunosuppression. Peripheral blood for TCR sequencing was collected from all dose cohorts at baseline, on cycle 4 day 1, and on cycle 7 day 1. Samples were obtained from an open-label, multicenter, first-in-human phase I dose-escalation trial of ivuxolimab. The trial enrolled adults with locally advanced or metastatic head and neck squamous cell, hepatocellular, melanoma or renal cell carcinoma. CD4+ and CD8+ T cells were sorted separately from peripheral blood before TCR sequencing.

Based on the germline V gene, the CDR1 and CDR2 sequences are MNHNS and SASEGT. Compared with germline, V lacks 8 bases and J lacks 4 bases; bases without a gene match: 13. Taken from cysteine to phenylalanine, the CDR3 has 15 residues. The sequence is cut down to CDR3 DNA, 45 bases in frame from base 1. The sequence came from an adult with an advanced solid tumor such as melanoma, head and neck, liver or kidney cancer. The sample was CD4+ or CD8+ T cells sorted from blood, taken in a trial of the OX40 agonist ivuxolimab. Recombination connected TRBV6-1 to TRBJ1-2; 7 bases in the junction line up with TRBD1. The encoded CDR3 is CASAPGQPLVYGYTF. The DNA sequence is as follows: TGTGCCAGCGCGCCGGGACAGCCGCTCGTCTATGGCTACACCTTC.